This TCR beta chain originates from a study of T cell clonotyping in hematopoietic cell transplantation. Broader study findings: At the given depth, recipient repertoires were over 97% de novo clonotypes.

The V gene's germline CDR1 is MNHEY and CDR2 SMNVEV (reference sequence). This CDR3 region has 13 residues. Trimming took 6 bases from V and 5 from J; bases not matched to a gene: 4. About this clone itself: Its antigen is unidentified.

Profiling relied on immunoSEQ multiplex PCR, and the TCRdb table lists in-frame clones only, not all of them. The table lists roughly 9,000 clones, approximately 93% of them singletons. The sample in question was PBMCs, obtained 100 days after allogeneic stem cell transplant. The sequence was collected from a male patient aged 50 to 59 who had an allogeneic stem cell transplant from a related donor, so T cells may come from the graft donor. Some clones in this sample may be carry-over from other donors' samples. This chain uses TRBV27 with TRBJ1-5, with 7 positions matching TRBD1. Here the CDR3 DNA reads TGTGCCAGCAGGCAGGGGGTCGATCAGCCCCAGCATTTT. Translation gives CASRQGVDQPQHF.